This entry lists 8 T cell receptor beta chains sequenced from one sample in a study of cytomegalovirus exposure and HLA in healthy donors. 60 Vbeta and 13 Jbeta primers were used in PCR. The repertoire was sequenced with immunoSEQ multiplex PCR; TCRdb's copy has only in-frame clones and lacks some. Its table lists about 25,000 clones. The sequenced sample was PBMCs. The source of these receptors is a male donor in good health and CMV-seropositive.

V and J are TRBV29-1 and TRBJ2-3; 10 bases fit TRBD1. Germline trimming cut 4 bases from V and 4 bases from J; bases unmatched to any gene: 5. The CDR3 covers 14 residues. Germline CDR1 is SQVTM and CDR2 is ANQGSEA. The CDR3 nucleotides are TGCAGCGTTGGTGGGACAGGGGTTTCAGATACGCAGTATTTT. Encoded protein: CSVGGTGVSDTQYF.

The genes are TRBV15 and TRBJ1-4; D is possibly TRBD1 (6 bases). From germline, CDR1 is LNHNV and CDR2 YYDKDF (reference sequence). This CDR3 comprises 16 residues. The germline V and J ends were trimmed by 0 bases and 7 bases, with 15 bases remaining between them. The CDR3 region has the DNA TGTGCCACCAGCAGAGATAGGGGGGGGGAAGGTGAAAAACTGTTTTTT. Protein: CATSRDRGGEGEKLFF.

The chain combines TRBV10-3 with TRBJ2-7, with 9 bases matching TRBD2. With V trimmed by 3 bases and J by 5 bases, 5 bases remained unmatched. Germline-derived CDR1 and CDR2 are ENHRY and SYGVKD. The CDR3 sequence is 14 residues long. Here the CDR3 reads CAISDQREVNEQYF. CDR3 nucleotide sequence: TGTGCCATCAGTGATCAGCGGGAGGTAAACGAGCAGTACTTC.

The rearrangement links TRBV7-9 to TRBJ2-1; D unclear. Germline V lookup: CDR1 SEHNR, CDR2 FQNEAQ (reference sequence). The CDR3 consists of 13 residues. Deletions cut 7 bases from V and 0 bases from J, with 7 bases between. CDR3 in amino acids: CASMVDSYNEQFF. The CDR3 DNA sequence: TGTGCCAGCATGGTAGACTCCTACAATGAGCAGTTCTTC. The whole variable domain, filled in from reference TRBV7-9 and TRBJ2-1, reads DTGVSQNPRHKITKRGQNVTFRCDPISEHNRLYWYRQTLGQGPEFLTYFQNEAQLEKSRLLSDRFSAERPKGSFSTLEIQRTEQGDSAMYLCASMVDSYNEQFFGPGTRLTVL.

The chain joins TRBV4-1 to TRBJ1-5; no clear D. V lost 1 base and J lost 0, with 10 bases in between. The germline V gene has CDR1 MGHRA and CDR2 YSYEKL. This CDR3 spans 16 amino acids. CDR3 DNA: TGCGCCAGCAGCCAAGCGGCGGCGAATAGCAATCAGCCCCAGCATTTT. This encodes CASSQAAANSNQPQHF.

This sequence joins TRBV20-1 and TRBJ2-7, with unresolved D. Looked up from germline, CDR1 is DFQATT and CDR2 is SNEGSKA (reference sequence). Trimming took 6 bases from V and 7 from J, leaving 13 bases between them. This CDR3 is 11 amino acids long. The CDR3 loop is CSAPHRGEQYF. CDR3 in DNA: TGCAGTGCCCCACACCGAGGAGAGCAGTACTTC.

The gene calls are TRBV7-6 and TRBJ2-7, with 14 bases matching TRBD2. V lost 5 bases to trimming and J lost 3 bases; unmatched junction nucleotides: 6. This CDR3 comprises 16 residues. Germline assignment: CDR1 SGHVS and CDR2 FNYEAQ. The CDR3 DNA reads TGTGCCAGCAGCATAGGGACTAGCGGGAGTATCTACGAGCAGTACTTC. This sequence encodes CASSIGTSGSIYEQYF.

The chain links TRBV7-2 to TRBJ2-7, with a possible D match to TRBD1 (5 bases). V lost 6 bases and J 4 bases, leaving 10 bases between the germline ends. The CDR3 is 12 amino acids. Germline values: CDR1 SGHTA, CDR2 FQGNSA. This chain's CDR3 is CASRLQEYEQYF. The CDR3 DNA sequence: TGTGCCAGCAGGCTACAGGAGTACGAGCAGTACTTC.